These T cell receptor beta chains were read from a single sample in a study of cytomegalovirus exposure and HLA in healthy donors. The protocol was immunoSEQ multiplex PCR, while the TCRdb copy is restricted to in-frame clones and leaves out a portion. The sample holds around 86,000 clones, around 8% seen once. The specimen was PBMCs. These receptors came from a man aged 45 to 65 in good health and CMV-seronegative. CDR3s include the opening cysteine and the closing phenylalanine or tryptophan. The D gene is left open where the match is weak. Clone size is shown for a subset of rows, as once, few, many or a class of expanded clone.

clone_size,v_call,j_call,d_call,cdr3_aa,cdr3_nt
few,TRBV7-3,TRBJ2-2,-,CASSLRGSGELFF,TGTGCCAGCAGCTTACGGGGGTCGGGGGAGCTGTTTTTT
few,TRBV5-1,TRBJ2-3,TRBD2,CASSPGTSASTDTQYF,TGCGCCAGCAGCCCGGGGACTAGCGCTAGCACAGATACGCAGTATTTT
-,TRBV7-6,TRBJ1-3,-,CASSLAVTGSSGNTIYF,TGTGCCAGCAGCTTAGCCGTGACAGGAAGCTCTGGAAACACCATATATTTT
-,TRBV28,TRBJ2-7,-,CASSFPSPLPYEQYF,TGTGCCAGCAGTTTTCCTAGTCCCCTCCCCTACGAGCAGTACTTC
few,TRBV2,TRBJ1-5,TRBD1,CASSAGTGGDQPQHF,TGTGCCAGCAGTGCCGGGACAGGGGGCGACCAGCCCCAGCATTTT
few,TRBV4-1,TRBJ2-7,-,CASSQVTGIYEQYF,TGCGCCAGCAGCCAAGTGACGGGTATCTACGAGCAGTACTTC
few,TRBV28,TRBJ2-7,TRBD2,CASSSPGTSNYEQYF,TGTGCCAGCAGTAGCCCCGGGACTAGCAACTACGAGCAGTACTTC
few,TRBV6-1,TRBJ2-2,TRBD1,CASRGDSPAGELFF,TGTGCCAGCAGAGGGGACAGCCCGGCCGGGGAGCTGTTTTTT
-,TRBV19,TRBJ1-4,-,CASSIQASNEKLFF,TGTGCCAGTAGTATACAGGCGTCTAATGAAAAACTGTTTTTT
-,TRBV7-3,TRBJ2-1,TRBD2,CASSPGLAGAYNEQFF,TGTGCCAGCAGCCCCGGACTAGCGGGAGCCTACAATGAGCAGTTCTTC
-,TRBV6-6,TRBJ1-5,TRBD1,CASRDPGTGVQPQHF,TGTGCCAGCAGGGACCCCGGGACAGGGGTCCAGCCCCAGCATTTT
few,TRBV25-1,TRBJ2-1,TRBD2,CASRMGGASGANYNEQFF,TGTGCCAGCAGAATGGGTGGGGCTAGCGGGGCGAACTACAATGAGCAGTTCTTC
few,TRBV7-9,TRBJ1-1,-,CASSSPTREADTEAFF,TGTGCCAGCAGCTCCCCAACCCGGGAGGCAGACACTGAAGCTTTCTTT
-,TRBV10-3,TRBJ2-7,-,CAINPAGQPGVYEQYF,TGTGCCATCAATCCCGCAGGGCAACCTGGGGTTTACGAGCAGTACTTC
-,TRBV18,TRBJ2-1,-,CASSPTSSYNEQFF,TGTGCCAGCTCACCAACTAGCTCCTACAATGAGCAGTTCTTC
-,TRBV5-1,TRBJ2-2,TRBD1,CASSKDGQGMGELFF,TGCGCCAGCAGCAAAGATGGACAGGGTATGGGGGAGCTGTTTTTT
-,TRBV18,TRBJ2-7,TRBD2,CASSPPTSGGVGYEQYF,TGTGCCAGCTCACCCCCGACTAGCGGGGGGGTCGGATACGAGCAGTACTTC
-,TRBV10-1,TRBJ2-2,TRBD1,CASSRDSGTGELFF,TGCGCCAGCAGTCGGGACAGCGGCACCGGGGAGCTGTTTTTT
-,TRBV30,TRBJ1-1,TRBD1,CASYRGAEAFF,TGTGCCTCCTACAGGGGCGCTGAAGCTTTCTTT
-,TRBV5-1,TRBJ2-7,TRBD1,CASSPYQPTGYEQYF,TGCGCCAGCAGCCCCTACCAGCCGACAGGGTACGAGCAGTACTTC
few,TRBV6-1,TRBJ2-1,-,CASNLDRNNEQFF,TGTGCCAGCAATCTAGACAGAAACAATGAGCAGTTCTTC
-,TRBV19,TRBJ2-1,TRBD2,CASSSTSAQPYNEQFF,TGTGCCAGTAGTTCGACTAGCGCCCAGCCTTACAATGAGCAGTTCTTC
few,TRBV10-1,TRBJ2-7,TRBD1,CASRTGGSNEQYF,TGCGCCAGCAGGACAGGGGGCTCCAACGAGCAGTACTTC
few,TRBV5-1,TRBJ2-7,TRBD1,CASSLGGTGEGEQYF,TGCGCCAGCAGCTTGGGGGGGACAGGGGAAGGGGAGCAGTACTTC
few,TRBV19,TRBJ2-7,TRBD1,CASRGPGQGTYEQYF,TGTGCCAGTAGGGGACCGGGACAGGGGACCTACGAGCAGTACTTC
-,TRBV7-7,TRBJ2-1,TRBD1,CASSFGQGSVNEQFF,TGTGCTAGCAGCTTTGGACAGGGGAGTGTCAATGAGCAGTTCTTC
-,TRBV30,TRBJ1-5,TRBD1,CAWSTGGGQPQHF,TGTGCCTGGAGCACAGGGGGCGGTCAGCCCCAGCATTTT
-,TRBV11-3,TRBJ1-1,TRBD1,CASRSEGTVPKVDTEAFF,TGTGCCAGCAGGTCCGAAGGGACAGTTCCTAAGGTGGACACTGAAGCTTTCTTT
few,TRBV6-5,TRBJ2-7,-,CASRSWRAEGQYF,TGTGCCAGCAGATCTTGGAGGGCCGAGGGGCAGTACTTC
few,TRBV14,TRBJ2-7,-,CASSQTTHRKYF,TGTGCCAGCAGCCAAACTACCCATCGCAAGTACTTC
-,TRBV4-1,TRBJ2-1,-,CASSPPVTSNEQFF,TGCGCCAGCAGCCCCCCGGTTACTTCCAATGAGCAGTTCTTC
-,TRBV7-2,TRBJ2-7,TRBD1,CASSTGTGVQQYF,TGTGCCAGCAGCACCGGGACAGGGGTCCAGCAGTACTTC
-,TRBV19,TRBJ1-2,TRBD1,CASRREGAGYGYTF,TGTGCCAGTAGGAGAGAGGGGGCGGGCTATGGCTACACCTTC
-,TRBV23-1,TRBJ1-1,-,CASLFLEQPARIGVVLNTEAFF,TGCGCCAGCCTCTTCCTGGAACAGCCTGCTAGAATCGGGGTGGTACTGAACACTGAAGCTTTCTTT
many,TRBV2,TRBJ1-3,-,CASSVEGNTIYF,TGTGCCAGCAGTGTTGAGGGAAACACCATATATTTT
-,TRBV28,TRBJ1-2,TRBD1,CASSFGTGAVANYGYTF,TGTGCCAGCAGTTTCGGGACAGGAGCCGTGGCTAACTATGGCTACACCTTC
-,TRBV28,TRBJ1-2,-,CASSLDSPSYGYTF,TGTGCCAGCAGTTTGGACTCGCCGTCATATGGCTACACCTTC
-,TRBV27,TRBJ2-7,TRBD1,CASSPMTGLGEQYF,TGTGCCAGCAGTCCGATGACAGGGTTGGGCGAGCAGTACTTC
few,TRBV28,TRBJ2-5,-,CASSLRQGVETQYF,TGTGCCAGCAGTTTGCGGCAGGGTGTTGAGACCCAGTACTTC
-,TRBV7-9,TRBJ2-3,TRBD2,CASSLVAGGTDAQYF,TGTGCCAGCAGCTTAGTAGCGGGAGGCACAGATGCGCAGTATTTT
-,TRBV15,TRBJ2-1,TRBD2,CATSRDSGGINEQFF,TGTGCCACCAGCAGAGACAGCGGGGGGATAAATGAGCAGTTCTTC
-,TRBV2,TRBJ2-5,TRBD2,CASSERLAGGEETQYF,TGTGCCAGCAGTGAAAGACTAGCGGGAGGGGAAGAGACCCAGTACTTC
-,TRBV6-5,TRBJ1-5,-,CASSYDGQGSQPQHF,TGTGCCAGCAGTTACGATGGGCAGGGAAGCCAGCCCCAGCATTTT
few,TRBV5-4,TRBJ2-7,TRBD2,CASSRTSGSISYEQYF,TGTGCCAGCAGCCGGACTAGCGGGAGTATATCCTACGAGCAGTACTTC
-,TRBV2,TRBJ1-2,-,CASRRDTTNYGYTF,TGTGCCAGCAGACGGGACACCACTAACTATGGCTACACCTTC
-,TRBV4-2,TRBJ2-7,TRBD2,CASSQGGGASYEQYF,TGTGCCAGCAGCCAAGGCGGGGGGGCCTCCTACGAGCAGTACTTC
-,TRBV6-5,TRBJ2-1,TRBD2,CAAHPGLEVPEEQFF,TGTGCCGCCCATCCGGGACTAGAAGTTCCGGAAGAGCAGTTCTTC
-,TRBV7-6,TRBJ1-5,TRBD1,CASSPGTGRNQPQHF,TGTGCCAGCAGCCCCGGGACAGGACGCAATCAGCCCCAGCATTTT
-,TRBV7-9,TRBJ2-7,-,CASSLSLGGVTYEQYF,TGTGCCAGCAGCTTGAGTCTTGGCGGGGTAACCTACGAGCAGTACTTC
-,TRBV10-3,TRBJ1-2,TRBD1,CAISELIQGAPYGYTF,TGTGCCATCAGTGAGCTGATACAGGGGGCACCCTATGGCTACACCTTC
-,TRBV5-4,TRBJ2-3,-,CASSGRLKLTDTQYF,TGTGCCAGCAGCGGTAGACTTAAATTAACAGATACGCAGTATTTT